This TCR beta chain was documented in a study of Ad26.COV2.S vaccination and SARS-CoV-2 variants (dated by TCRdb to the early 2020s). A note on the overall study: Vaccine-arm donors came from COV1001, a multicentre, randomized, double-blind, placebo-controlled phase I-IIa trial of Ad26.COV2.S in healthy adults. Blinding of investigators to trial group allocation was maintained during experiments and outcome assessment. Ad26.COV2.S was given intramuscularly at 5x10^10 or 1x10^11 viral particles, as a single shot or as two shots 56 days apart. Trial participants were randomized into five groups of five, in which low-dose or high-dose Ad26.COV2.S was given once or twice, or placebo was given on both occasions. The specificity and breadth of SARS-CoV-2-reactive T cell receptors after Ad26.COV2.S vaccination were assessed by TCRbeta repertoire sequencing. A total of 32 samples were included in the TCR-sequenced set, comprising roughly 20 Ad26.COV2.S vaccine recipients, 5 placebo recipients and 8 SARS-CoV-2 convalescent individuals.

From the cysteine up to the phenylalanine, the CDR3 has a length of 15 residues. Only CDR3 DNA is held: 45 bases, read in frame from base 1. CDR1 and CDR2 (SGHRS, YFSETQ) derive from the germline V gene. V was cut back by 5 bases and J by 8 bases, leaving a gap of 22 bases between them. Broader findings and caveats from the paper: The study was not powered to compare responses between vaccine doses or regimens. Spike-specific TCR breadth was higher in Ad26.COV2.S recipients than in placebo recipients (P = 0.0014). According to the authors, total T cell responses may have been underestimated by the TCR breadth and depth analyses. Substantial breadth of spike-specific CD8+ and CD4+ T cell responses was reported after vaccination. Comparable non-spike TCR breadth was observed between vaccine and placebo recipients, consistent with only spike being contained in the vaccine.

The immunoSEQ Assay was used to sequence TCRbeta CDR3 regions. After extraction, genomic DNA underwent amplification by bias-controlled multiplex PCR, followed by high-throughput sequencing. Under the source paper's analysis protocol: Collapsing and filtering of sequences were performed to quantify the absolute abundance of each unique TCRbeta CDR3 region. T cell fraction was estimated by normalization of TCRbeta template counts to usable DNA, with usable DNA being measured through amplification of reference genes present in all nucleated cells. Repertoire TCRs were annotated as SARS-CoV-2-specific when V gene, CDR3 amino acid sequence and J gene were exactly matched to a known reactive TCR set. The reference SARS-CoV-2 TCR set was obtained from MIRA and was filtered for enrichment in COVID-19-positive ImmuneCODE repertoires, whereby public or cross-reactive TCRs were removed. Using the MIRA antigens, annotated TCRs were further analysed by specific ORF or by position within an ORF. Breadth was defined as annotated unique rearrangements over total unique productive rearrangements; depth was the summed frequency of those rearrangements. Group comparisons of TCR breadth used two-sided Wilcoxon rank-sum tests. Held by TCRdb, this immuneACCESS table contains in-frame sequences only and omits some clones. Under half of the omission traces to an unresolved V gene where checked; the cause of the rest is unknown. That table is the source of V, J and clone size, and D and trimming were worked out from the DNA. Present in this sample are under 550,000 clones, 75% to 95% of which were seen just once. The leading ten clones occupy 12% of the sample.

The label giving this sample's treatment or condition can be read as: around 19 received Ad26.COV2.S at low or high dose, single or two shots; about 5 received placebo; per-sample allocation not given. For vaccine and placebo recipients, the sequenced repertoires came from samples collected on day 63 after the first injection. In Cohort 1b, roughly 25 adults aged 18-55 years were enrolled at a single site in Boston, USA, between 29 July and 7 August 2020. Ad26.COV2.S was a replication-incompetent adenovirus type 26 vector that expressed a prefusion-stabilized SARS-CoV-2 spike protein derived from the original Wuhan strain. As regards this clone: It has no known antigen specificity. Base qualities are not recorded, but no much larger clone differs from it by a single base.

The sample here was peripheral blood, taken in a trial of Ad26.COV2.S vaccine versus placebo. The clonotype was recovered from a person aged 18 to 65 who received the Ad26.COV2.S COVID-19 vaccine or a placebo. The V and J genes are TRBV5-1 and TRBJ1-2; TRBD1 is possibly the D segment (6 matching bases). The DNA is TGCGCCAGCAGGGAGGGGGAAAGTCTCATCTGGGGCTACACCTTC. It specifies CASREGESLIWGYTF.